This T cell receptor (beta chain) is drawn from a study of blood T cell repertoires in COVID-19. Study in general: Acute and convalescent COVID-19 samples came from the United States, Italy and Spain. PBMCs, B-cell-depleted T cells, or T cells provided the cDNA or gDNA that made up the material.

Trimming took off 5 bases at V and 2 bases at J, with 7 bases between the two ends. The CDR3 length is 11 residues. Germline V CDR1 and CDR2: GTSNPN, SVGIG (reference sequence). As processed by the authors: Reference gene primer amplification in the assay estimated nucleated cell counts. Clones were read by immunoSEQ multiplex PCR, and TCRdb kept only the in-frame ones, dropping some. The V and J calls and clone size were taken over from that table, and D and trimming were inferred from the DNA. The sample shows around 280,000 clones, about 88% of them seen only once. What was sequenced was peripheral blood. The receptor was derived from a young woman with COVID-19, enrolled during active disease. This chain uses TRBV30 with TRBJ2-7, with D unclear. Here the CDR3 DNA reads TGTGCCTGGGCCGCAGCCTACGAGCAGTACTTC. Encoded protein: CAWAAAYEQYF. Full variable domain (outside the CDR3, taken from reference TRBV30 and TRBJ2-7): SQTIHQWPATLVQPVGSPLSLECTVEGTSNPNLYWYRQAAGRGLQLLFYSVGIGQISSEVPQNLSASRPQDRQFILSSKKLLLSDSGFYLCAWAAAYEQYFGPGTRLTVT.